This is a list of T cell receptor beta chains from one sample in a study of STAT5B mutations in CD4+ large granular lymphocyte leukemia. TCRdb keeps only in-frame clones here, not all; method: immunoSEQ multiplex PCR. The profile shows tens of thousands of clones, roughly 78% of them singletons. The sequenced sample consisted of CD4+ T cells from blood buffy coats. The receptors derive from a human donor in good health. Both conserved end residues are part of each CDR3. The D gene is left open where the match is weak. Size tells how often a clone was seen (once, few, many) or the class of an expanded clone, and some rows leave it out.

d_call	j_call	clone_size	v_call	cdr3_length	cdr3_nt	cdr3_aa
TRBD2	TRBJ2-7	.	TRBV19	13	TGTGCCAGTAGGCGGGGGTCCGGTTACGAGCAGTACTTC	CASRRGSGYEQYF
.	TRBJ2-3	few	TRBV7-9	12	TGTGCCAGCAGCACTGCGACAGATACGCAGTATTTT	CASSTATDTQYF
TRBD1	TRBJ1-4	few	TRBV19	16	TGTGCCAGTAGTAAGGGGACAGGGGTGACTAATGAAAAACTGTTTTTT	CASSKGTGVTNEKLFF
.	TRBJ2-1	.	TRBV9	16	TGTGCCAGCAGCGTAGGCGCGGGGTCCTCCTACAATGAGCAGTTCTTC	CASSVGAGSSYNEQFF
.	TRBJ1-2	.	TRBV5-6	14	TGTGCCAGCAGCCTCCCTAATACTAACTATGGCTACACCTTC	CASSLPNTNYGYTF
.	TRBJ1-1	few	TRBV28	13	TGTGCCAGCAGTTTACAGGGTAGGGTTGAAGCTTTCTTT	CASSLQGRVEAFF
TRBD1	TRBJ2-1	.	TRBV27	14	TGTGCCAGCAGACGGTGGGGACAGGGCAATGAGCAGTTCTTC	CASRRWGQGNEQFF
.	TRBJ1-2	.	TRBV27	16	TGTGCCAGCAGTAAAGGGGTCCTCAGTGGGGACTATGGCTACACCTTC	CASSKGVLSGDYGYTF
.	TRBJ1-2	.	TRBV11-3	13	TGTGCCAGCAGCTTAGCCTCGGACGGGGGCTACACCTTC	CASSLASDGGYTF
TRBD1	TRBJ1-1	.	TRBV2	14	TGTGCCAGCAGTGAAGGGCAGGGGGAACCTGAAGCTTTCTTT	CASSEGQGEPEAFF
.	TRBJ1-1	.	TRBV7-3	14	TGTGCCAGCAGCTTACAGGGACCGAACACTGAAGCTTTCTTT	CASSLQGPNTEAFF
.	TRBJ1-1	few	TRBV2	14	TGTGCCAGCACCCAAGTGGGGGCGAACACTGAAGCTTTCTTT	CASTQVGANTEAFF
.	TRBJ1-1	few	TRBV5-1	13	TGCGCCAGCAGCTCCGACGGGAACACTGAAGCTTTCTTT	CASSSDGNTEAFF
.	TRBJ2-7	few	TRBV11-2	15	TGTGCCAGCAGCTTATCTTTAGACACCACCTACGAGCAGTACTTC	CASSLSLDTTYEQYF
TRBD1	TRBJ1-1	few	TRBV5-1	14	TGCGCCAGCAGCTTACGGACAGGGAACACTGAAGCTTTCTTT	CASSLRTGNTEAFF
TRBD1	TRBJ2-7	.	TRBV2	14	TGTGCCAGCCCCCGGGACAGTGGATTGGGGGAGCAGTACTTC	CASPRDSGLGEQYF
TRBD1	TRBJ1-1	.	TRBV18	16	TGTGCCAGCTCACCATTGGGACAGCCTATGAACACTGAAGCTTTCTTT	CASSPLGQPMNTEAFF
TRBD1	TRBJ1-1	.	TRBV6-5	15	TGTGCCAGCAGTTACTCTAGTTCGGACAGGGGCGAAGCTTTCTTT	CASSYSSSDRGEAFF
TRBD1	TRBJ2-7	once	TRBV28	15	TGTGCCATCAAGGCCGAGACAGGGTTGATCTACGAGCAGTACTTC	CAIKAETGLIYEQYF
.	TRBJ2-1	.	TRBV7-2	16	TGTGCCAGCAGCTTAAGGGCTCCCGTGTGGGGACATGAGCAGTTCTTC	CASSLRAPVWGHEQFF
TRBD1	TRBJ1-5	.	TRBV5-1	18	TGCGCCAGCAGCTTGGGGACAGGGGGCCACTTCAGCAATCAGCCCCAGCATTTT	CASSLGTGGHFSNQPQHF
.	TRBJ2-5	.	TRBV7-9	14	TGTGCCAGCAGCTTGGGTGTAGAAAGAGAGACCCAGTACTTC	CASSLGVERETQYF
TRBD2	TRBJ2-1	few	TRBV11-2	17	TGTGCCAGCAGCTACTTCTCCCTAGCGGGGCGCCGGGATGAGCAGTTCTTC	CASSYFSLAGRRDEQFF
.	TRBJ1-3	.	TRBV7-2	13	TGTGCCAGCAGTCCCAAACATGGAAACACCATATATTTT	CASSPKHGNTIYF